Listed below are T cell receptor beta chains from one sample, sequenced in a study of patients and donors after allogeneic stem cell transplantation. TCRdb analysed the RT-PCR reads with MiXCR anew, one entry per CDR3 protein. The table has about 150,000 distinct CDR3 sequences, 37% seen once. The sequenced material came from blood, either unsorted or a sorted T cell fraction (not recorded which). The receptors come from a human donor who was either an allogeneic HSCT recipient or a stem cell or donor lymphocyte infusion donor (not recorded which). It is not recorded whose cells these are; they may come from a transplant donor. Each CDR3 is given with its conserved first and last residue. Fields, in order: CDR3 protein, CDR3 DNA, J gene, clone size, CDR3 length, V gene, D gene. D genes are given only for firm matches. A row's size may be missing; if present it is once, few, many or a size class.

CASSVTSGSYNEQFF TGTGCCAGCAGTGTGACTAGCGGCTCCTACAATGAGCAGTTCTTC TRBJ2-1 once 15 TRBV2 TRBD2
CASRRGTGLNYGYTF TGTGCCAGCAGGAGGGGGACAGGGCTGAACTATGGCTACACCTTC TRBJ1-2 NA 15 TRBV25-1 TRBD1
CASSSLSGDTQYF TGTGCCAGCAGCAGTCTGTCGGGGGATACGCAGTATTTT TRBJ2-3 NA 13 TRBV7-9 NA
CSLPANEQFF TGCAGCCTCCCAGCCAATGAGCAGTTCTTC TRBJ2-1 NA 10 TRBV20-1 NA
CSAVTGGAGYGYTF TGCAGTGCTGTTACAGGGGGCGCCGGCTATGGCTACACCTTC TRBJ1-2 NA 14 TRBV20-1 TRBD1
CASSYHPYGYTF TGTGCCAGCAGTTATCACCCCTATGGCTACACCTTC TRBJ1-2 few 12 TRBV6-2/TRBV6-3 NA
CSVEDPGYGYTF TGCAGCGTTGAAGATCCGGGGTACGGCTACACCTTC TRBJ1-2 few 12 TRBV29-1 NA
CSASSPQWGDYNEQFF TGCAGTGCTAGTTCTCCCCAGTGGGGGGACTACAATGAGCAGTTCTTC TRBJ2-1 once 16 TRBV20-1 NA
CASSLGRYYGYTF TGTGCCAGCAGTCTCGGACGGTACTATGGCTACACCTTC TRBJ1-2 many 13 TRBV12-3/TRBV12-4 NA
CASSLTGANSPLHF TGTGCCAGCAGTCTTACAGGCGCTAATTCACCCCTCCACTTT TRBJ1-6 many 14 TRBV12-3/TRBV12-4 NA
CASSLSWQGAKTQYF TGTGCCAGCAGCTTAAGTTGGCAGGGGGCGAAGACCCAGTACTTC TRBJ2-5 once 15 TRBV7-6 TRBD1
CASSPRQLGNQPQHF TGTGCCAGCAGTCCCCGACAACTCGGGAATCAGCCCCAGCATTTT TRBJ1-5 NA 15 TRBV12-3/TRBV12-4 NA
CASSFEGEAFF TGTGCCAGCAGTTTTGAGGGTGAAGCTTTCTTT TRBJ1-1 few 11 TRBV12-3/TRBV12-4 NA
CATSRSGQGRSPLHF TGTGCCACCAGCAGGTCGGGACAGGGTCGATCACCCCTCCACTTT TRBJ1-6 few 15 TRBV15 TRBD1
CASSQDAGHTEAFF TGTGCCAGCAGCCAAGACGCGGGTCACACTGAAGCTTTCTTT TRBJ1-1 few 14 TRBV4-2 NA
CATSRGAGMVNIQYF TGTGCCACCAGCCGAGGGGCAGGGATGGTGAACATTCAGTACTTC TRBJ2-4 NA 15 TRBV15 NA
CASSRSDRNTEAFF TGCGCCAGCAGCCGGAGCGACAGGAACACTGAAGCTTTCTTT TRBJ1-1 few 14 TRBV4-1 NA
CASSVAQQGGDTQYF TGTGCCAGCAGCGTAGCTCAGCAGGGGGGAGATACGCAGTATTTT TRBJ2-3 NA 15 TRBV9 NA
CASSLPAWGNNQPQHF TGTGCCAGCAGCCTACCCGCTTGGGGAAACAATCAGCCCCAGCATTTT TRBJ1-5 few 16 TRBV28 NA
CASSLLGQGANQPQHF TGTGCCAGCAGCTTACTGGGACAGGGGGCCAATCAGCCCCAGCATTTT TRBJ1-5 NA 16 TRBV7-9 TRBD1
CASSQAESEQFF TGTGCCAGCAGCCAGGCCGAGTCGGAGCAGTTCTTC TRBJ2-1 many 12 TRBV3-1 NA
CASSRIGGSPLHF TGCGCCAGCAGCCGGATCGGGGGTTCACCCCTCCACTTT TRBJ1-6 few 13 TRBV4-1 NA
CASSYGFGPIYGYTF TGTGCCAGCAGTTACGGCTTTGGACCTATCTATGGCTACACCTTC TRBJ1-2 few 15 TRBV6-5 NA
CASSFFRGLNTEAFF TGTGCCAGCAGCTTCTTTCGGGGCCTGAACACTGAAGCTTTCTTT TRBJ1-1 NA 15 TRBV7-2 NA
CASSDLAGPRDTGELFF TGTGCCAGCAGTGACCTAGCGGGGCCTAGAGACACCGGGGAGCTGTTTTTT TRBJ2-2 NA 17 TRBV2 TRBD2
CASSEGHNYGYTF TGTGCCAGCAGTGAGGGACATAACTATGGCTACACCTTC TRBJ1-2 NA 13 TRBV25-1 NA
CATRGGEEFSPLHF TGTGCCACCCGAGGTGGGGAAGAATTTTCACCCCTCCACTTT TRBJ1-6 few 14 TRBV19 NA
CSARSRDSQEAFF TGCAGCGCACGGTCACGGGACTCCCAAGAAGCTTTCTTT TRBJ1-1 NA 13 TRBV29-1 NA
CASSRGTREAFF TGTGCCAGCAGCCGGGGCACGAGGGAAGCTTTCTTT TRBJ1-1 few 12 TRBV3-1 NA
CASSQRTGATDTQYF TGTGCCAGCAGCCAGAGGACAGGGGCTACAGATACGCAGTATTTT TRBJ2-3 few 15 TRBV7-9 TRBD1
CASSQGRLEEANTEAFF TGCGCCAGCAGCCAAGGTCGTCTGGAAGAGGCGAACACTGAAGCTTTCTTT TRBJ1-1 NA 17 TRBV4-3 NA
CSVGSSGNTIYF TGCAGCGTTGGGAGTTCCGGAAACACCATATATTTT TRBJ1-3 NA 12 TRBV29-1 NA
CASSLPGRSGELFF TGCGCCAGCAGCTTGCCGGGGAGGTCCGGGGAGCTGTTTTTT TRBJ2-2 NA 14 TRBV5-1 NA
CASSHYSDQYF TGTGCCAGCAGCCACTATAGCGATCAGTATTTT TRBJ2-3 few 11 TRBV3-1 NA
CASSLVPGQENQPQHF TGTGCCAGCAGCTTAGTTCCGGGACAGGAGAATCAGCCCCAGCATTTT TRBJ1-5 few 16 TRBV7-6 TRBD1
CSAGGQGSNQPQHF TGCAGCGCTGGGGGACAGGGTAGCAATCAGCCCCAGCATTTT TRBJ1-5 few 14 TRBV29-1 TRBD1
CSASLTVGPNQPQHF TGCAGTGCTAGCTTGACAGTAGGGCCCAATCAGCCCCAGCATTTT TRBJ1-5 NA 15 TRBV20-1 NA
CAISESGGTEGEAFF TGTGCCATCAGTGAGTCAGGCGGGACGGAGGGTGAAGCTTTCTTT TRBJ1-1 few 15 TRBV10-3 NA
CASSPIETPHYGYTF TGTGCCAGCAGCCCAATCGAGACACCACACTATGGCTACACCTTC TRBJ1-2 few 15 TRBV12-3/TRBV12-4 NA
CASSLEGGDTIYF TGCGCCAGCAGCTTGGAGGGTGGAGACACCATATATTTT TRBJ1-3 NA 13 TRBV5-1 NA